The next 17 T cell receptor beta chains were all read from a single sample in a study of T cell responses to AZD1222 COVID-19 vaccine. The assay was immunoSEQ multiplex PCR, and TCRdb's table has in-frame clones only and misses some. The table shows around 94,000 clones, with 85% occurring only once. The starting material was peripheral blood, obtained 28 days after the second AZD1222 dose. The receptors shown here come from an adult who received the AZD1222 COVID-19 vaccine.

The V and J genes are TRBV5-1 and TRBJ1-1; 7 bases line up with TRBD1. The CDR3 consists of 13 residues. CDR1 is SGHRS and CDR2 is YFSETQ in the germline V gene. The ends lost 5 bases at V and 4 bases at J; junction bases unmatched: 5. DNA of the CDR3: TGCGCCAGCAGGGCGACAGGGCCCACTGAAGCTTTCTTT. It encodes CASRATGPTEAFF.

The chain carries TRBV19 and TRBJ2-5; TRBD2 matches at 13 bases. The germline V gene encodes CDR1 LNHDA and CDR2 SQIVND (reference sequence). This CDR3 has 14 residues. V was clipped by 6 bases and J by 5 bases; unmatched bases: 3. The CDR3 loop is CASSGLAGAETQYF. In DNA, the CDR3 is TGTGCCAGTAGCGGACTAGCGGGAGCTGAGACCCAGTACTTC.

This chain joins TRBV19 and TRBJ1-4; D is uncertain. Germline CDR1 LNHDA, CDR2 SQIVND (reference sequence). The CDR3 is made up of 13 amino acids. Trimming shortened V by 6 bases and J by 6 bases, and 11 bases separated the two germline ends. The CDR3 DNA reads as TGTGCCAGTAGACCCGAATACTATGAAAAACTGTTTTTT. Protein sequence: CASRPEYYEKLFF.

This chain uses TRBV25-1 with TRBJ1-1; 9 bases map to TRBD1. CDR1 is MGHDK, CDR2 SYGVNS, per germline. V was clipped by 6 bases and J by 5 bases; unmatched bases: 1. The CDR3 is 12 amino acids. The CDR3 region is CASRGQGTEAFF. The CDR3 coding sequence is TGTGCCAGCAGGGGACAGGGTACTGAAGCTTTCTTT.

This clone was seen a single time. The rearrangement links TRBV19 to TRBJ1-5; D unresolved. The CDR3 loop spans 17 amino acids. CDR1 LNHDA and CDR2 SQIVND come from the germline V gene (reference sequence). V lost 3 bases, J lost 6 bases, and 21 bases lay in between. The CDR3 region has the DNA TGTGCCAGTAGTATCGGTACAAAGGTTGGTTGGGGTCAGCCCCAGCATTTT. Its translation is CASSIGTKVGWGQPQHF.

The chain has TRBV7-2 and TRBJ2-1; 9 bases are shared with TRBD2. V shed 6 bases, J shed 7 bases, and the junction held 10 bases outside the gene matches. CDR1 SGHTA and CDR2 FQGNSA come from the germline V gene. CDR3 length: 15 residues. The CDR3 coding sequence is TGTGCCAGCAGGCGGGAGGGGACGAGAGGGAATGAGCAGTTCTTC. It codes for CASRREGTRGNEQFF.

The chain combines TRBV27 with TRBJ2-1; 10 bases are a match to TRBD2. The length of the CDR3 is 16 residues. In germline, CDR1 is MNHEY, CDR2 SMNVEV (reference sequence). J gave up 10 bases and V 1 base, and 10 bases lay outside the gene matches. CDR3 sequence: CASSLFATSGLREQFF. DNA of the CDR3: TGTGCCAGCAGTTTATTCGCGACTAGCGGGCTTCGGGAGCAGTTCTTC.

The rearrangement links TRBV27 to TRBJ2-7, with 10 bases lining up with TRBD2. Per germline, CDR1 MNHEY and CDR2 SMNVEV (reference sequence). V lost 10 bases and J lost 4; bases outside the gene matches: 7. The CDR3 loop spans 13 amino acids. This chain's CDR3 is CATPRTSGYEQYF. DNA for the CDR3: TGTGCCACCCCCCGGACTAGCGGATACGAGCAGTACTTC.

The chain links TRBV12-1 to TRBJ2-1; TRBD2 is the table's D call and was not checked against the DNA. TRBV12-1 constitutes a pseudogene. CDR3 length equals 14 residues. The CDR3 protein is CASSPRGGRDEQFF. The CDR3 DNA follows: TGTGCCAGCAGCCCCCGGGGGGGCCGGGATGAGCAGTTCTTC.

This clone has more than one count but fewer than ten. The chain joins TRBV4-1 to TRBJ1-3, with D perhaps TRBD1 (5 bases). There are 14 residues in the CDR3. Trimming took 4 bases from V and 2 from J, leaving 9 bases between them. From germline, CDR1 is MGHRA and CDR2 YSYEKL. The CDR3 nucleotides are TGCGCCAGCAGCCTTCAGGGAGCTGGAAACACCATATATTTT. Translated: CASSLQGAGNTIYF.

This chain uses TRBV7-8 with TRBJ2-1; D might be TRBD2 (6 bases). V lost 5 bases, J lost 5 bases, and 19 bases lay in between. Germline V lookup: CDR1 SGHVS, CDR2 FQNEAQ. This CDR3 has 16 residues. The CDR3 nucleotides are TGTGCCAGCAGCCCCCGGGACTCCCTAAGGCACAATGAGCAGTTCTTC. Translation gives CASSPRDSLRHNEQFF.

This clone was observed a single time. The genes are TRBV9 and TRBJ2-5, with 7 bases fitting TRBD1. The length of the CDR3 is 15 residues. J lost 2 bases, V lost 0 bases, and 4 bases had no gene match. Germline CDR1 reads SGDLS; CDR2 reads YYNGEE. CDR3 amino acids: CASSVGGTAQETQYF. CDR3 DNA: TGTGCCAGCAGCGTAGGGGGGACAGCTCAAGAGACCCAGTACTTC.

This clone appeared a single time. The V and J genes are TRBV5-6 and TRBJ1-2; D might be TRBD1 (5 bases). The CDR3 has 13 residues. CDR1 is SGHDT and CDR2 is YYEEEE in the germline V gene. Deletions cut 5 bases from V and 4 bases from J, with 12 bases between. CDR3 residues: CASRLTGPYGYTF. CDR3 sequence (DNA): TGTGCCAGCAGACTAACAGGACCCTATGGCTACACCTTC.

The chain joins TRBV7-9 to TRBJ2-3, with 7 bases lining up with TRBD2. V trimming: 5 bases; J trimming: 6 bases; junction bases outside the gene matches: 11. The CDR3 extends over 15 amino acids. Germline V CDR1 and CDR2: SEHNR, FQNEAQ (reference sequence). Here the CDR3 reads CASSARDFGGDTQYF. As DNA, the CDR3 is TGTGCCAGCAGCGCCCGGGACTTCGGGGGGGATACGCAGTATTTT.

The gene calls are TRBV7-9 and TRBJ2-1, with 7 nucleotides matching TRBD2. From germline, CDR1 is SEHNR and CDR2 FQNEAQ (reference sequence). The CDR3 loop spans 17 amino acids. V trimming: 5 bases; J trimming: 2 bases; junction bases outside the gene matches: 12. The CDR3 bases are TGTGCCAGCAGCGGCCCCTATGAGGGAGGGACCTACAATGAGCAGTTCTTC. Its translation: CASSGPYEGGTYNEQFF.

The CDR3 DNA reads as TGTGCCAGCAGTTCCCTCTCGACAAGAAGCTCCTACGAGCAGTACTTC. This gives the protein CASSSLSTRSSYEQYF. The chain uses TRBV27 and TRBJ2-7; no firm D call. Between the trimmed V and J ends, which lost 4 bases and 0 bases, there was a span of 16 bases. Germline V gene sequence: CDR1 MNHEY, CDR2 SMNVEV (reference sequence). The CDR3 runs to 16 residues.

The chain is built from TRBV29-1 and TRBJ2-1, with unresolved D. Germline V gene lookup returns CDR1 SQVTM and CDR2 ANQGSEA. Trimming left V 1 base short and J 2 bases short, with 12 bases between. CDR3 length equals 15 residues. In DNA form, the CDR3 reads TGCAGCGTTGAAGGGGTGGGAAGGACCTACAATGAGCAGTTCTTC. Translating gives CSVEGVGRTYNEQFF.